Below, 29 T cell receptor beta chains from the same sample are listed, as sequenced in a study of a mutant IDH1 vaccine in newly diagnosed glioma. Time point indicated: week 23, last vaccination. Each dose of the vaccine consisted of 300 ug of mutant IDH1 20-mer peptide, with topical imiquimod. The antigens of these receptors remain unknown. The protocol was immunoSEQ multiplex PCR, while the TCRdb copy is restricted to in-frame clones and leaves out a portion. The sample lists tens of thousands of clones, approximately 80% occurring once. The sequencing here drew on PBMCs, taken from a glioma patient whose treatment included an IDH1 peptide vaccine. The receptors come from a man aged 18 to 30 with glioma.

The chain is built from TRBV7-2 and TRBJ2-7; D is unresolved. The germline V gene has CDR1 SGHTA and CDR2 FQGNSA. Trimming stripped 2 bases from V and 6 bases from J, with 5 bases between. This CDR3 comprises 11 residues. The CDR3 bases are TGTGCCAGCAGCTTATATTTCGAGCAGTACTTC. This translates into CASSLYFEQYF.

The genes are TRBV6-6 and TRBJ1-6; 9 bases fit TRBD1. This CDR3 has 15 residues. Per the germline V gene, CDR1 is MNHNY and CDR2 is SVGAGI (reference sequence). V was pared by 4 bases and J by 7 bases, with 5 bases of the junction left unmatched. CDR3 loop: CASSFRDRDNSPLHF. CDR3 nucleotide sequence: TGTGCCAGCAGTTTCCGGGACAGGGACAATTCACCCCTCCACTTT.

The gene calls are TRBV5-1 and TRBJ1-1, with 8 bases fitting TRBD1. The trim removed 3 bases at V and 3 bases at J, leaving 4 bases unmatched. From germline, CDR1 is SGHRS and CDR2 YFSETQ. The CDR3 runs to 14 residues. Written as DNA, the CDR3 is TGCGCCAGCAGCTACTGGACAGGGCACACTGAAGCTTTCTTT. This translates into CASSYWTGHTEAFF.

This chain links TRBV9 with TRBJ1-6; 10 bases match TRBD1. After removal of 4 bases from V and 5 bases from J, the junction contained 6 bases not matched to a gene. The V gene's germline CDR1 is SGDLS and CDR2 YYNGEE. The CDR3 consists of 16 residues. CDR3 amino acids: CASSPVTGGNNSPLHF. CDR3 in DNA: TGTGCCAGCAGCCCGGTGACAGGGGGCAATAATTCACCCCTCCACTTT.

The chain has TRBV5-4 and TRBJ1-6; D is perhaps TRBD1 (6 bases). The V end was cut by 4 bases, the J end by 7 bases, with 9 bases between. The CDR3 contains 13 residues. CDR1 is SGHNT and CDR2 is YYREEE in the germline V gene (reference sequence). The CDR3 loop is CASSRQGNSPLHF. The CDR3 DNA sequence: TGTGCCAGCAGCCGGCAGGGGAATTCACCCCTCCACTTT.

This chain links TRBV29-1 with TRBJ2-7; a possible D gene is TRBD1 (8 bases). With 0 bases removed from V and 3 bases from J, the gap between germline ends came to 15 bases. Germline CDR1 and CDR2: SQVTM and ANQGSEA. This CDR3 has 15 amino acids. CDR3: CSVEDRTGGVYEQYF. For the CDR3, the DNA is TGCAGCGTTGAAGATAGAACAGGGGGGGTCTACGAGCAGTACTTC.

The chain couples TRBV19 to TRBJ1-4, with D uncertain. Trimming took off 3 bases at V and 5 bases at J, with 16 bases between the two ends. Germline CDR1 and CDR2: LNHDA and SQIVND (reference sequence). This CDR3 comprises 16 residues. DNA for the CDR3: TGTGCCAGTAGTATTGGTGCAGCCTCGCGGAATGAAAAACTGTTTTTT. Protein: CASSIGAASRNEKLFF.

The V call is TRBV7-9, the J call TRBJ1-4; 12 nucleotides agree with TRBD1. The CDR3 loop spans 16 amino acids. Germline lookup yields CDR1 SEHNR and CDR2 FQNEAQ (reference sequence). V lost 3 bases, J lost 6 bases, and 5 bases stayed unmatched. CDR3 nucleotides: TGTGCCAGCAGCTTCCCCGGGACAGGGGGCGATGAAAAACTGTTTTTT. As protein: CASSFPGTGGDEKLFF.

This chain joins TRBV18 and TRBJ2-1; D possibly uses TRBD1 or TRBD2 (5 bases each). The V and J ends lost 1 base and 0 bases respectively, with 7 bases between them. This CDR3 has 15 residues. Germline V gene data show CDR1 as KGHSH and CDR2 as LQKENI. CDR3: CASSPQGTSYNEQFF. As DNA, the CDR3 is TGTGCCAGCTCACCACAGGGGACCTCCTACAATGAGCAGTTCTTC.

The CDR3 DNA sequence: TGCGCCAGCAGCTTGGTCGCACAGAGTGCAACTAATGAAAAACTGTTTTTT. Translating gives CASSLVAQSATNEKLFF. This chain uses TRBV5-1 with TRBJ1-4, with D unresolved. CDR1 and CDR2 (germline): SGHRS, YFSETQ. This CDR3 is built from 17 residues. The germline V and J ends were trimmed by 0 bases and 0 bases, with 12 bases remaining between them. Drawing the rest from reference TRBV5-1 and TRBJ1-4, the complete variable domain is KAGVTQTPRYLIKTRGQQVTLSCSPISGHRSVSWYQQTPGQGLQFLFEYFSETQRNKGNFPGRFSGRQFSNSRSEMNVSTLELGDSALYLCASSLVAQSATNEKLFFGSGTQLSVL.

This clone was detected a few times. The CDR3: CASSRVGPRGGYEQYF. The CDR3 bases are TGTGCCAGCAGCCGGGTTGGACCCCGGGGAGGCTACGAGCAGTACTTC. The chain recombines TRBV11-2 with TRBJ2-7, with D maybe TRBD2 (6 bases). The CDR3 consists of 16 residues. From germline, CDR1 is SGHAT and CDR2 FQNNGV. V was shortened by 5 bases and J by 3 bases, with 20 bases between the two germline ends.

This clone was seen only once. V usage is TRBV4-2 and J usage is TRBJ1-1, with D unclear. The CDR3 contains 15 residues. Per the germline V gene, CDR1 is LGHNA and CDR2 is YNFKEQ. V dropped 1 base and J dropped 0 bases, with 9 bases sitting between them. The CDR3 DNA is TGTGCCAGCAGCCAAGCGGCCGGAATGAACACTGAAGCTTTCTTT. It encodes CASSQAAGMNTEAFF.

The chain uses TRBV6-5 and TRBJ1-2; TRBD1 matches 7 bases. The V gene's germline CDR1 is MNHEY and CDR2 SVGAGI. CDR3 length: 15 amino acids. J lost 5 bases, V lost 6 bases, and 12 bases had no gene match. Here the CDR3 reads CASRPYLQGIYGYTF. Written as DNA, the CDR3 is TGTGCCAGCAGGCCCTACTTACAGGGGATATATGGCTACACCTTC.

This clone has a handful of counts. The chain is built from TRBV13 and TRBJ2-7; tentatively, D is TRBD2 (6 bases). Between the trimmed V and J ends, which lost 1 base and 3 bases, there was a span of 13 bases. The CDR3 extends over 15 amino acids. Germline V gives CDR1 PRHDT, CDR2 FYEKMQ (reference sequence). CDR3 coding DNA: TGTGCCAGCAGCTTAGAGGAGGGGAGGAACTACGAGCAGTACTTC. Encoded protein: CASSLEEGRNYEQYF.

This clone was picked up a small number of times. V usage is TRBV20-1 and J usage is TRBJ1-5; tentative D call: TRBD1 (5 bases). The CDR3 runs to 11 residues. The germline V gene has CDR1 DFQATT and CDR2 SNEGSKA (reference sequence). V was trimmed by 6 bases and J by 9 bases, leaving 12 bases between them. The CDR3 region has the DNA TGCAGTGCCCCGGGGGTCGGGCCCCAGCATTTT. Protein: CSAPGVGPQHF.

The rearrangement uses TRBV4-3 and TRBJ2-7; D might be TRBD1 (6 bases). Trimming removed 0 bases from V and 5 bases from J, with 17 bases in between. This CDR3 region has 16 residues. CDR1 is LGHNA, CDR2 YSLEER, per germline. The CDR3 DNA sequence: TGCGCCAGCAGCCAAGATCGCTGGCAGGGGTCCAACGAGCAGTACTTC. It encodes CASSQDRWQGSNEQYF.

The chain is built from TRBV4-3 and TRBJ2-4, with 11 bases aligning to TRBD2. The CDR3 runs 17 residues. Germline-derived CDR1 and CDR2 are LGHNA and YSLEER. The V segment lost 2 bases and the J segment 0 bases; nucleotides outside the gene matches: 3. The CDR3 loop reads CASSQLAGGLAKNIQYF. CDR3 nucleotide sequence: TGCGCCAGCAGCCAATTAGCGGGGGGGTTAGCCAAAAACATTCAGTACTTC.

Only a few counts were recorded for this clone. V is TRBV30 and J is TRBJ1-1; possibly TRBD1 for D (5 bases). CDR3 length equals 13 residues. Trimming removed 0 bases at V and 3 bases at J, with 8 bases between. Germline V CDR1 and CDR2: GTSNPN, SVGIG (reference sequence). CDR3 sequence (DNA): TGTGCCTGGAGTGTTTTGGGGGACACTGAAGCTTTCTTT. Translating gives CAWSVLGDTEAFF.

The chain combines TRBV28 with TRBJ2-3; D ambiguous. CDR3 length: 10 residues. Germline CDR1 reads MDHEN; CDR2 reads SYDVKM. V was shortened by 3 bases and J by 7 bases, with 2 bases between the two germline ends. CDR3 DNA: TGTGCCAGCAGTTTGAATACGCAGTATTTT. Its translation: CASSLNTQYF.

Here the CDR3 reads CAWRTGTVSYEQYF. The CDR3 nucleotides are TGTGCCTGGAGAACCGGGACAGTGTCCTACGAGCAGTACTTC. The V and J genes are TRBV30 and TRBJ2-7, with 7 bases aligning to TRBD1. J lost 1 base, V lost 3 bases, and 6 bases had no gene match. In germline, CDR1 is GTSNPN, CDR2 SVGIG (reference sequence). This CDR3 has 14 amino acids. The full variable domain, its missing parts supplied by reference TRBV30 and TRBJ2-7, is SQTIHQWPATLVQPVGSPLSLECTVEGTSNPNLYWYRQAAGRGLQLLFYSVGIGQISSEVPQNLSASRPQDRQFILSSKKLLLSDSGFYLCAWRTGTVSYEQYFGPGTRLTVT.

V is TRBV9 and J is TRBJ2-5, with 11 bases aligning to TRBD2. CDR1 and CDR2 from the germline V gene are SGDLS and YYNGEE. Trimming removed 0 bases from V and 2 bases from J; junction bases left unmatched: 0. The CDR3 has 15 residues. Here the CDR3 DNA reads TGTGCCAGCAGCGTAGGGACTAGCGGGCAAGAGACCCAGTACTTC. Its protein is CASSVGTSGQETQYF.

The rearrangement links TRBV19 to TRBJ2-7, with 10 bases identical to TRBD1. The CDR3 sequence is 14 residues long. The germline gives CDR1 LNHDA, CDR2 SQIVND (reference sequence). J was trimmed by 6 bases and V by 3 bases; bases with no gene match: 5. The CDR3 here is CASSIRDRGSEQYF. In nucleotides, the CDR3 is TGTGCCAGTAGTATTCGGGACAGGGGAAGCGAGCAGTACTTC.

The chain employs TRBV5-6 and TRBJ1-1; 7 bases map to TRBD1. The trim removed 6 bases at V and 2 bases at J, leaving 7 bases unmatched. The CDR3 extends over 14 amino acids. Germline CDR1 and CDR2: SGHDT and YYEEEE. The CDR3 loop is CASTETGLNTEAFF. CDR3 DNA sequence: TGTGCCAGCACCGAGACAGGGCTCAACACTGAAGCTTTCTTT.

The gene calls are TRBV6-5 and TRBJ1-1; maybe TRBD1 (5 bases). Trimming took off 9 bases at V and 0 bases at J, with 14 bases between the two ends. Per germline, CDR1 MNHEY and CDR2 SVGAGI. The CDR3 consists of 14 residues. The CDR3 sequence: CASAPGRVNTEAFF. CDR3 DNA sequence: TGTGCCAGTGCTCCGGGACGGGTGAACACTGAAGCTTTCTTT.

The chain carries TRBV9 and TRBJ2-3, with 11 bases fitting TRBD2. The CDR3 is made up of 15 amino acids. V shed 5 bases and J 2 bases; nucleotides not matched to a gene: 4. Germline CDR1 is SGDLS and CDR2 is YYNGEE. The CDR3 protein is CASSGTSGITDTQYF. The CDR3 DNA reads TGTGCCAGCAGTGGGACTAGCGGCATCACAGATACGCAGTATTTT.

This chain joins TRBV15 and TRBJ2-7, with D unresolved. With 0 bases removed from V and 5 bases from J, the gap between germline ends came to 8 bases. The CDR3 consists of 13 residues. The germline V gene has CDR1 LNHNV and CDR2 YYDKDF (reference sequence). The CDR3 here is CATSRDRLNEQYF. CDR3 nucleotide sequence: TGTGCCACCAGCAGAGATCGTCTGAACGAGCAGTACTTC.

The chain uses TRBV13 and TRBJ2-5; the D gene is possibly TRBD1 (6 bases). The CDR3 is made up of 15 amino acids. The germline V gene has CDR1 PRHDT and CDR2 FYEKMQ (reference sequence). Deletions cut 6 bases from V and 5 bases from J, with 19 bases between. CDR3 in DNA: TGTGCCAGCAGTCGTGGGGGCATATCGGGCGAGACCCAGTACTTC. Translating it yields CASSRGGISGETQYF.

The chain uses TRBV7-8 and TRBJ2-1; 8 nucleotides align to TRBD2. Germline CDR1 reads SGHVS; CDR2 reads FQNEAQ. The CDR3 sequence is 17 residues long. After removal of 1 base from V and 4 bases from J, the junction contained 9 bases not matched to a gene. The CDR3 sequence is CASSLGQGLAGYNEQFF. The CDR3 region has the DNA TGTGCCAGCAGCTTAGGTCAGGGTCTAGCGGGTTACAATGAGCAGTTCTTC.

CDR3 region: CASSPDRGNGYTF. The DNA of the CDR3 is TGTGCCAGCAGCCCGGACAGGGGGAATGGCTACACCTTC. This chain connects TRBV7-9 to TRBJ1-2, with 10 bases fitting TRBD1. Unmatched junction bases numbered 3, after V lost 5 bases and J lost 6 bases. The CDR3 spans 13 residues. Germline V lookup: CDR1 SEHNR, CDR2 FQNEAQ (reference sequence). The full variable domain, completed using reference TRBV7-9 and TRBJ1-2, is DTGVSQNPRHKITKRGQNVTFRCDPISEHNRLYWYRQTLGQGPEFLTYFQNEAQLEKSRLLSDRFSAERPKGSFSTLEIQRTEQGDSAMYLCASSPDRGNGYTFGSGTRLTVV.